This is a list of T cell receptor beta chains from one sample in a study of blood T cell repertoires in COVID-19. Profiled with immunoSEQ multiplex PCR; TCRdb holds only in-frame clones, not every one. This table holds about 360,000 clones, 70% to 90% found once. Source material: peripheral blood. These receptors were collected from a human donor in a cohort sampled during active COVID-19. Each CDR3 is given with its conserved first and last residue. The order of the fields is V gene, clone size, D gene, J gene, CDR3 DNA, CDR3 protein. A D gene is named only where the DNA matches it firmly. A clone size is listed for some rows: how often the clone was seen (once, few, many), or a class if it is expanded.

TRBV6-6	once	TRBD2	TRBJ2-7	TGTGCCAGCACCCCGGGGGGGGAGGACTACGAGCAGTACTTC	CASTPGGEDYEQYF
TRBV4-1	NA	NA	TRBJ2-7	TGCGCCAGCAGCCAGGGCTTGTTTATTTCCTACGAGCAGTACTTC	CASSQGLFISYEQYF
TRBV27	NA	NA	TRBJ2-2	TGTGCCAGCAGTCCCCGGGGCAGGGGCCTGGACGGGGAGCTGTTTTTT	CASSPRGRGLDGELFF
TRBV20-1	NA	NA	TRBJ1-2	TGCAGTCCGCGGGGCTACACCTTC	CSPRGYTF
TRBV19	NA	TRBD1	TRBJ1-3	TGTGCCAGTTTCGAGACAGGGCGGGCTGGAAACACCATATATTTT	CASFETGRAGNTIYF
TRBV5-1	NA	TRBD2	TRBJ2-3	TGCGCCAGCAGCTTGCCCACCGGGGCCAGGGGTAGCGGGGAGAGCACAGATACGCAGTATTTT	CASSLPTGARGSGESTDTQYF
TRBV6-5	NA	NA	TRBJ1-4	TGTGCCAGCAGGTATGCGGAAAAACTGTTTTTT	CASRYAEKLFF
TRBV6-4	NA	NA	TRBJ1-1	TGTGCCAGCAGTGGGTCCACAACCAACCTCACTGAAGCTTTCTTT	CASSGSTTNLTEAFF
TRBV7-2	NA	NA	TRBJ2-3	TGTGCCAGCAGCGATAAGCGGGTTTGGGGAGATACGCAGTATTTT	CASSDKRVWGDTQYF
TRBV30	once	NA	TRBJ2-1	TGTGCCTGGAGTGTGAGGAGCTCCTACAATGAGCAGTTCTTC	CAWSVRSSYNEQFF
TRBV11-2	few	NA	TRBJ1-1	TGTGCCAGCAGCTGGGGGGTCTTGAACACTGAAGCTTTCTTT	CASSWGVLNTEAFF
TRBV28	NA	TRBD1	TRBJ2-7	TGTGCCAGTGGCTCGGGACAGGGGCTAACCTACGAGCAGTACTTC	CASGSGQGLTYEQYF
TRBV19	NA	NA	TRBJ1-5	TGTGCCAGTATGGGGTGGGCGTCAGGGGATCAGCCCCAGCATTTT	CASMGWASGDQPQHF
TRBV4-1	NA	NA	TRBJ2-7	TGCGCCAGCAGCCAGGTGACAGAGTACGAGCAGTACTTC	CASSQVTEYEQYF
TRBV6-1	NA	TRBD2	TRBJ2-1	TGTGCCAGCAGTGAAGCGGGACTAAACAATGAGCAGTTCTTC	CASSEAGLNNEQFF
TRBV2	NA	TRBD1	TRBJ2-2	TGTGCCAGCAGTGAAGGACGGACAGGGGTTGACACCGGGGAGCTGTTTTTT	CASSEGRTGVDTGELFF
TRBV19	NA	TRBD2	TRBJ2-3	TGTGCCAGTAGTACTAGTTTAGCGGGGGTGACAGATACGCAGTATTTT	CASSTSLAGVTDTQYF
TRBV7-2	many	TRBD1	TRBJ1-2	TGTGCCAGCAGCTCACCGGGACAGGGGGCTTATGGCTACACCTTC	CASSSPGQGAYGYTF
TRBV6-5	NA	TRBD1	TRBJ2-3	TGTGCCAGCAGGGGGACAGGGGAATCAGATACGCAGTATTTT	CASRGTGESDTQYF
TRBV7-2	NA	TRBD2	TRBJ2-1	TGTGCCAGCAGCTCCGAGCGGGGGGGCAGAAATGAGCAGTTCTTC	CASSSERGGRNEQFF
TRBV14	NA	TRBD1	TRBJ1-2	TGTGCCAGCAGCCAATTTCTGGGACAGGGCGAAGGGGTCCGTGGCTACACCTTC	CASSQFLGQGEGVRGYTF
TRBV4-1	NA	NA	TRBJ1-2	TGCGCCAGCAGCCAAGTTAGAGTCCACTATGGCTACACCTTC	CASSQVRVHYGYTF
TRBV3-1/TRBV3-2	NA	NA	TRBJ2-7	TGTGCCAGCAGCCAAGATCTAAATGGCTACGAGCAGTACTTC	CASSQDLNGYEQYF
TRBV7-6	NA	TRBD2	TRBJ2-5	TGTGCCAGCAGCTTAGGCCGGGGGGGTAGGGAAGAGACCCAGTACTTC	CASSLGRGGREETQYF
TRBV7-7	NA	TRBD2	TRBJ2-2	TGTGCCAGCAGCGCGACTAGCGGGAGCGCCGGGGAGCTGTTTTTT	CASSATSGSAGELFF
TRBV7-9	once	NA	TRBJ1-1	TGTGCCAGCAGCTTAACCACAGGGTACACTGAAGCTTTCTTT	CASSLTTGYTEAFF
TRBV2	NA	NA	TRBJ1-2	TGTGCCAGCAGTGCTGGAGGGGCTGGCTACACCTTC	CASSAGGAGYTF
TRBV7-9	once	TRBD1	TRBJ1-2	TGTGCCAGCAGCCATGGACAGGGGGACTATGGCTACACCTTC	CASSHGQGDYGYTF
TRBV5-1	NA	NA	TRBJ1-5	TGCGCCAGCAGCCCCGCGGCGGGCGTAGGGCAGCCCCAGCATTTT	CASSPAAGVGQPQHF
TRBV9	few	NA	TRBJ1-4	TGTGCCAGCAGCCTAACACCGGAGGGAGAAAAACTGTTTTTT	CASSLTPEGEKLFF
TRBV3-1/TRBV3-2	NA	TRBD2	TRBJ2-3	TGTGCCAGCAGCCGAAGAACCGGGACTAGCGGGGGCACAGATACGCAGTATTTT	CASSRRTGTSGGTDTQYF
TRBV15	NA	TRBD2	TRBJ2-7	TGTGCCACCAGCAGAAGACTAGCGGGGAGCTACGAGCAGTACTTC	CATSRRLAGSYEQYF
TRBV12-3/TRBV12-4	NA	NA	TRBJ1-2	TGTGCCAGCAGTTTGGGAAGGGGGGGCTACACCTTC	CASSLGRGGYTF
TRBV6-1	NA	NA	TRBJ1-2	TGTGCCAGCAGTGAATATGGGGCTTCGGCCTATGGCTACACCTTC	CASSEYGASAYGYTF
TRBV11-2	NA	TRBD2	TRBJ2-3	TGTGCCAGCAGCTTAGCCCAACTAGCGGGTACGCAGTATTTT	CASSLAQLAGTQYF
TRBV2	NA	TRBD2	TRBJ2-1	TGTGCCAGCAGCCGGACTAGCGGGGGCGATGAGCAGTTCTTC	CASSRTSGGDEQFF
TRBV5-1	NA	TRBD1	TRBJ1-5	TGCGCCAGCAGTCAAGAACCCACAGGGGCGGGACAGCCCCAGCATTTT	CASSQEPTGAGQPQHF
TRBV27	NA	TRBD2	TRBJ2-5	TGTGCCAGCAGTTCCCTAGCGGGAGCCGTAGAGACCCAGTACTTC	CASSSLAGAVETQYF
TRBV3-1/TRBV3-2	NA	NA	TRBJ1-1	TGTGCCAGCAGCCAGGGGGCATCGAACACTGAAGCTTTCTTT	CASSQGASNTEAFF
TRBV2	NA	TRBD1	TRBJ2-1	TGTGCCAGCAGAATGGACAGGCGGTCCTACAATGAGCAGTTCTTC	CASRMDRRSYNEQFF
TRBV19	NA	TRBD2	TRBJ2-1	TGTGCCAGTAGTAAGGGACTAGCGGGGATCAATGAGCAGTTCTTC	CASSKGLAGINEQFF
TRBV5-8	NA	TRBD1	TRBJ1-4	TGTGCCAGCAGCCCAGCGACAGGGGCGCGTCCTAATGAAAAACTGTTTTTT	CASSPATGARPNEKLFF
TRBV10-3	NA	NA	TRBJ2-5	TGTGCCACCCGCCCCGAGACAGGCCGTCTAGAGACCCAGTACTTC	CATRPETGRLETQYF
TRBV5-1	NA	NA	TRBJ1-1	TGCGCCAGCAGCTTAGGAGGAAATCCAGTCATATCTGAAGCTTTCTTT	CASSLGGNPVISEAFF
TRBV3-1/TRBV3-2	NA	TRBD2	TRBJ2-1	TGTGCCAGCAGCCAAGACGAGCGGGGAGAGCAGTTCTTC	CASSQDERGEQFF
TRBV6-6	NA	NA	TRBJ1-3	TGTGCCAGCAGATCAGGAAACACCATATATTTT	CASRSGNTIYF
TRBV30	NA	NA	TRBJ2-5	TGTGCCTGGAGCCAGGGACTGTTAGTGGAGACCCAGTACTTC	CAWSQGLLVETQYF
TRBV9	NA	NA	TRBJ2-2	TGTGCCAGCAGCGGGGCCGCGAACACCGGGGAGCTGTTTTTT	CASSGAANTGELFF
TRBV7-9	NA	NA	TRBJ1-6	TGTGCCAGCAGCTTGGGTCCGAGCGCCAATTCACCCCTCCACTTT	CASSLGPSANSPLHF
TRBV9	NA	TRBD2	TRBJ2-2	TGTGCCAGCAGCCCCCATGGACTAGCCGGGGCCACCGGGGAGCTGTTTTTT	CASSPHGLAGATGELFF
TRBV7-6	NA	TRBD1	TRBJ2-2	TGTGCCAGCAGCCCTAGAGGGTTCCAGGGGGCGAAAAGACCGACTAACACCGGGGAGCTGTTTTTT	CASSPRGFQGAKRPTNTGELFF
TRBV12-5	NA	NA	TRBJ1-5	TGTGCTAGTGGTTGGCCGGACAATCGCATAAGGCTAGGCAATCAGCCCCAGCATTTT	CASGWPDNRIRLGNQPQHF
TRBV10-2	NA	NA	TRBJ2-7	TGCGCCAGCAGTGAGTCGTGGAGTAGCGGCTCCTACGAGCAGTACTTC	CASSESWSSGSYEQYF
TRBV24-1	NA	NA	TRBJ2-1	TGTGCCACCAGTGGCTATTACAATGAGCAGTTCTTC	CATSGYYNEQFF
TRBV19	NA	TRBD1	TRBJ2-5	TGTGCCAGTGGGGACAGGGTAGATGCAGAGACCCAGTACTTC	CASGDRVDAETQYF
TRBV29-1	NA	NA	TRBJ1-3	TGCAGCGTTACAGTAACCGGAAACACCATATATTTT	CSVTVTGNTIYF
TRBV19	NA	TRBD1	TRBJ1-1	TGTGCCAGTAGTATCGACAGGGTGAACACTGAAGCTTTCTTT	CASSIDRVNTEAFF